These 19 T cell receptor beta chains were sequenced from one sample in a study of response to subunit inactivated influenza vaccine. Each CDR3 protein is one row after TCRdb ran MiXCR on the RT-PCR reads. The table has about 570,000 distinct CDR3 sequences, around 10% seen once. These data were likewise used in another study, on T cells expressing NK-cell markers. As that study records: With UMIs, 5'RACE template switching was used to make TCR beta cDNA.

Sequenced here: PBMCs from blood, sampled on the day of vaccination. The receptors stem from a man over 45 who received an inactivated influenza vaccine.

In its sample, this clonotype was seen a few times. The CDR3 bases are TGTGCCAGCAGTTCCCTCAGGGGGCCGAAAACCTACGAGCAGTACTTC. Its protein product is CASSSLRGPKTYEQYF. This chain uses TRBV6-2 or TRBV6-3 with TRBJ2-7, with 8 nucleotides matching TRBD1. The junction had 10 bases not matched to a gene; V was cut back by 4 bases and J by 2 bases. This CDR3 has 16 amino acids. Germline CDR1 reads MNHEY; CDR2 reads SVGEGT.

The V call is TRBV4-3, the J call TRBJ2-5, with TRBD2 matching 9 bases. With 2 bases clipped from V and 2 bases from J, the junction kept 6 bases outside the gene matches. Germline CDR1 is LGHNA and CDR2 is YSLEER. CDR3 length: 16 residues. The CDR3 DNA is TGCGCCAGCAGCCAACAGAGCGGGGGGATTCAAGAGACCCAGTACTTC. Translation gives CASSQQSGGIQETQYF.

This clonotype occurred many times. The rearrangement uses TRBV7-2 and TRBJ2-5, with D uncertain. V was shortened by 1 base and J by 0 bases, with 12 bases between the two germline ends. This CDR3 is built from 16 residues. In germline, CDR1 is SGHTA, CDR2 FQGNSA. CDR3 region: CASSLGVTAYQETQYF. The DNA of the CDR3 is TGTGCCAGCAGCTTAGGTGTTACCGCCTACCAAGAGACCCAGTACTTC. Full variable domain (missing parts from reference TRBV7-2 and TRBJ2-5): GAGVSQSPSNKVTEKGKDVELRCDPISGHTALYWYRQSLGQGLEFLIYFQGNSAPDKSGLPSDRFSAERTGGSVSTLTIQRTQQEDSAVYLCASSLGVTAYQETQYFGPGTRLLVL.

The genes are TRBV11-2 and TRBJ2-3, with D perhaps TRBD1 (5 bases). The ends were cut back, 0 bases at V and 2 bases at J, with 9 bases in the middle. The length of the CDR3 is 15 residues. Germline V gives CDR1 SGHAT, CDR2 FQNNGV. CDR3 sequence: CASSLDPDNTDTQYF. Written as DNA, the CDR3 is TGTGCCAGCAGCTTAGACCCGGACAACACAGATACGCAGTATTTT.

This clonotype was counted many times. The chain is built from TRBV5-1 and TRBJ2-1; 9 bases fit TRBD1. Germline lookup yields CDR1 SGHRS and CDR2 YFSETQ. V shed 3 bases and J 5 bases; nucleotides not matched to a gene: 6. This CDR3 comprises 15 residues. The CDR3 nucleotides read TGCGCCAGCAGCTACGGACAGGGGAAACACAATGAGCAGTTCTTC. It encodes CASSYGQGKHNEQFF. The whole variable domain, filled in from reference TRBV5-1 and TRBJ2-1, reads KAGVTQTPRYLIKTRGQQVTLSCSPISGHRSVSWYQQTPGQGLQFLFEYFSETQRNKGNFPGRFSGRQFSNSRSEMNVSTLELGDSALYLCASSYGQGKHNEQFFGPGTRLTVL.

This clonotype was counted a few times. V gene TRBV9 combines with J gene TRBJ1-1; possible D gene TRBD1, 6 bases. Germline CDR1 and CDR2: SGDLS and YYNGEE. Trimming left V 2 bases short and J 6 bases short, with 14 bases between. There are 14 residues in the CDR3. The CDR3 DNA is TGTGCCAGCAGCGTCAACAGGGAGTTGTCTGAAGCTTTCTTT. Translated, it gives CASSVNRELSEAFF.

This clonotype was seen more than once but under ten times. The chain is built from TRBV20-1 and TRBJ2-7; 10 bases agree with TRBD1. This CDR3 region has 14 residues. Germline assignment: CDR1 DFQATT and CDR2 SNEGSKA (reference sequence). The ends lost 2 bases at V and 4 bases at J; junction bases unmatched: 5. CDR3 loop: CSARKDRGRYEQYF. CDR3 in DNA: TGCAGTGCTAGAAAGGACAGGGGGAGATACGAGCAGTACTTC.

This clonotype was seen repeatedly, ten times or more. The chain has TRBV24-1 and TRBJ2-3; 11 bases align to TRBD2. Germline-derived CDR1 and CDR2 are KGHDR and SFDVKD. The V gene end was trimmed by 3 bases and the J gene end by 11 bases; junction bases not matched to a gene: 6. The CDR3 totals 14 residues. The CDR3 reads CATSDTLAGGVQYF. In nucleotides, the CDR3 is TGTGCCACCAGTGATACGCTAGCGGGGGGAGTGCAGTATTTT.

The sample holds a few counts of this clonotype. The rearrangement joins TRBV5-5 to TRBJ2-3; D not certain. Germline lookup yields CDR1 SGHKS and CDR2 YYEKEE (reference sequence). The CDR3 covers 13 residues. The V end was cut by 4 bases, the J end by 6 bases, with 12 bases between. The CDR3 spells CASSIGYFDTQYF. CDR3 coding DNA: TGTGCCAGCAGCATCGGGTACTTCGATACGCAGTATTTT.

This CDR3 reads CASSWGTGDQPQHF. In nucleotides, the CDR3 is TGTGCCAGCAGTTGGGGGACAGGTGATCAGCCCCAGCATTTT. The chain employs TRBV12-3 or TRBV12-4 and TRBJ1-5, with TRBD1 matching 8 bases. V was pared by 4 bases and J by 5 bases, with 4 bases of the junction left unmatched. The CDR3 length is 14 residues.

This clonotype occurred a few times. The V call is TRBV2, the J call TRBJ2-5; the match to TRBD2 covers 14 bases. In germline, CDR1 is SNHLY, CDR2 FYNNEI. This CDR3 has 15 amino acids. Trimming at V came to 6 bases and at J to 2 bases, leaving 2 bases not matched to a gene. The DNA of the CDR3 is TGTGCCAGCAGGTGGACTAGCGGGGGGCAAGAGACCCAGTACTTC. Translation: CASRWTSGGQETQYF.

Only a few counts were recorded for this clonotype. The J gene is TRBJ2-5, the V gene TRBV3-1; D may be TRBD1 or TRBD2 (6 bases each). From germline, CDR1 is LGHDT and CDR2 YNNKEL (reference sequence). The V and J ends lost 3 bases and 4 bases respectively, with 12 bases between them. The CDR3 sequence is 14 residues long. CDR3 sequence (DNA): TGTGCCAGCAGCCAGCAGGGGCGGGGAGAGACCCAGTACTTC. Translation gives CASSQQGRGETQYF.

The sample holds a few counts of this clonotype. V gene TRBV3-1 combines with J gene TRBJ2-3, with 7 bases fitting TRBD2. Trimming removed 1 base from V and 1 base from J; junction bases left unmatched: 8. The CDR3 totals 17 residues. CDR1 is LGHDT, CDR2 YNNKEL, per germline (reference sequence). DNA of the CDR3: TGTGCCAGCAGCCAAGGTTTTACTAGCGCACGCACAGATACGCAGTATTTT. Translated: CASSQGFTSARTDTQYF.

This chain connects TRBV29-1 to TRBJ1-6; D call uncertain. V shed 4 bases and J shed 5 bases, with 12 bases lying between them. CDR1 is SQVTM and CDR2 is ANQGSEA in the germline V gene. The CDR3 extends over 14 amino acids. In DNA, the CDR3 is TGCAGCGTTGCCCCCGACGGGGATAATTCACCCCTCCACTTT. This encodes CSVAPDGDNSPLHF.

This clonotype has only a few counts. The chain combines TRBV29-1 with TRBJ2-3, with 10 nucleotides matching TRBD2. V lost 3 bases, J lost 1 base, and 7 bases stayed unmatched. This CDR3 is built from 16 residues. The germline CDR1 and CDR2 sequences are SQVTM and ANQGSEA. The CDR3 loop is CSVDAGGTSGTDTQYF. In nucleotides, the CDR3 is TGCAGCGTTGACGCGGGTGGGACTAGCGGCACAGATACGCAGTATTTT.

At least ten counts were recorded for this clonotype. The J gene is TRBJ2-1, the V gene TRBV18; the match to TRBD2 covers 13 bases. This CDR3 region has 16 residues. The germline CDR1 and CDR2 sequences are KGHSH and LQKENI. With V trimmed by 3 bases and J by 4 bases, 3 bases remained unmatched. CDR3: CASSPGTSGNYNEQFF. DNA of the CDR3: TGTGCCAGCTCACCCGGGACTAGCGGGAATTACAATGAGCAGTTCTTC. Supplemented by reference TRBV18 and TRBJ2-1, the full variable domain reads NAGVMQNPRHLVRRRGQEARLRCSPMKGHSHVYWYRQLPEEGLKFMVYLQKENIIDESGMPKERFSAEFPKEGPSILRIQQVVRGDSAAYFCASSPGTSGNYNEQFFGPGTRLTVL.

The rearrangement links TRBV4-3 to TRBJ2-2; D not resolved. Germline CDR1 and CDR2: LGHNA and YSLEER. This CDR3 is 18 amino acids long. With 0 bases removed from V and 5 bases from J, the gap between germline ends came to 19 bases. Written as DNA, the CDR3 is TGCGCCAGCAGCCAAGATTTAATTTTACATGGGGTGACCGGGGAGCTGTTTTTT. It specifies CASSQDLILHGVTGELFF.

The CDR3 DNA sequence: TGTGCCAGTAGTATGGCACCCTCTCTTTATGGCTACACCTTC. Its translation is CASSMAPSLYGYTF. This rearrangement joins TRBV19 to TRBJ1-2; D gene uncertain. The CDR3 has 14 amino acids. Germline V gene lookup returns CDR1 LNHDA and CDR2 SQIVND (reference sequence). V dropped 3 bases and J dropped 5 bases, with 13 bases sitting between them.

V gene TRBV19 combines with J gene TRBJ2-3; D call uncertain. The CDR3 has 13 residues. Trimming shortened V by 0 bases and J by 4 bases, and 5 bases separated the two germline ends. Germline V gene data show CDR1 as LNHDA and CDR2 as SQIVND (reference sequence). CDR3 bases: TGTGCCAGTAGTATAGAAGGGTCAGATACGCAGTATTTT. Amino acids: CASSIEGSDTQYF.